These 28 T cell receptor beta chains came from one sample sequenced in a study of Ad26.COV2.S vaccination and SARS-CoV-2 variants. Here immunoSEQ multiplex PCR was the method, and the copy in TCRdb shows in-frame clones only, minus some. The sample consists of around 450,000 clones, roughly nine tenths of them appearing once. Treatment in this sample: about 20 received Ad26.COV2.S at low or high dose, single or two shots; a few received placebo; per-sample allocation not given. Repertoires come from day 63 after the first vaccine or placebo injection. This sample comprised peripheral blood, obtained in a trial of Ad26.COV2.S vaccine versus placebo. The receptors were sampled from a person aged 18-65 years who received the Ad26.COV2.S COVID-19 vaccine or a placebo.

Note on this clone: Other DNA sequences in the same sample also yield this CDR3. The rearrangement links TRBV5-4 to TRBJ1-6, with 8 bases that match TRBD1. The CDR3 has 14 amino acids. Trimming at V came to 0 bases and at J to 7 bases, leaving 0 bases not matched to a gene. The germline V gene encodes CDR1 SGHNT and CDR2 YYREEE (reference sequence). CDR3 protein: CASSLDRGNSPLHF. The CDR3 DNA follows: TGTGCCAGCAGCTTGGACAGGGGGAATTCACCCCTCCACTTT. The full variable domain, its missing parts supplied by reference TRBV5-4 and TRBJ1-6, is ETGVTQSPTHLIKTRGQQVTLRCSSQSGHNTVSWYQQALGQGPQFIFQYYREEENGRGNFPPRFSGLQFPNYSSELNVNALELDDSALYLCASSLDRGNSPLHFGNGTRLTVT.

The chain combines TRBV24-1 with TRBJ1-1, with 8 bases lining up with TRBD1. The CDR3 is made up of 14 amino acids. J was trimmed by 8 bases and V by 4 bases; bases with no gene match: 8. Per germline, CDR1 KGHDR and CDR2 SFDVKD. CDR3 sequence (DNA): TGTGCCACCAGTGACCCGAAGACAGGGGACGAAGCTTTCTTT. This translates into CATSDPKTGDEAFF.

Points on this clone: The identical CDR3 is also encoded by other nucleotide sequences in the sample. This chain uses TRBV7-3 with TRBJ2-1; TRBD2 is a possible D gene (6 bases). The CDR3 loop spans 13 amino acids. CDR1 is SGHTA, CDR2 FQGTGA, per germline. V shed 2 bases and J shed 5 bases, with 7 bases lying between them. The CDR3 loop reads CASSLGRNNEQFF. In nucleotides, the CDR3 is TGTGCCAGCAGCTTAGGGAGGAACAATGAGCAGTTCTTC. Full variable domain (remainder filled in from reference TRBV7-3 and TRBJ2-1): GAGVSQTPSNKVTEKGKYVELRCDPISGHTALYWYRQSLGQGPEFLIYFQGTGAADDSGLPNDRFFAVRPEGSVSTLKIQRTERGDSAVYLCASSLGRNNEQFFGPGTRLTVL.

The DNA of the CDR3 is TGCGCCAGCAGCCAAGATAATGGGGTGCGTTACGAGCAGTACTTC. Its translation: CASSQDNGVRYEQYF. The chain links TRBV4-3 to TRBJ2-7; D is ambiguous. V was pared by 0 bases and J by 4 bases, with 13 bases between. This CDR3 spans 15 amino acids. In germline, CDR1 is LGHNA, CDR2 YSLEER.

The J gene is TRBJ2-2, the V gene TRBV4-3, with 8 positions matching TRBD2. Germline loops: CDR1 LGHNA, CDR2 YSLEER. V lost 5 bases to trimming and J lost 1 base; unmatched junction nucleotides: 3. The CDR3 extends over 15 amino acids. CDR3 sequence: CASSKLAVNTGELFF. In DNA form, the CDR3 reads TGCGCCAGCAGCAAACTAGCGGTGAACACCGGGGAGCTGTTTTTT.

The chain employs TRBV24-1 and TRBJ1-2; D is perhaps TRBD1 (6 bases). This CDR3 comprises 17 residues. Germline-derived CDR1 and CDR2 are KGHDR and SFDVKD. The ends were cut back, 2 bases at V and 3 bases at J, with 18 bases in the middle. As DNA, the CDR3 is TGTGCCACCAGTGATTCCCCGGGACACTCGCTAGACTATGGCTACACCTTC. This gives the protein CATSDSPGHSLDYGYTF.

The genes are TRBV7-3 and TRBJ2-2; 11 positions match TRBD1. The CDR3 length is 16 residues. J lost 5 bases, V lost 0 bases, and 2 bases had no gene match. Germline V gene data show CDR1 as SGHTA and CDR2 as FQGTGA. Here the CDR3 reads CASSLTGQGGTGELFF. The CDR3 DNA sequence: TGTGCCAGCAGCTTAACGGGACAGGGGGGAACCGGGGAGCTGTTTTTT.

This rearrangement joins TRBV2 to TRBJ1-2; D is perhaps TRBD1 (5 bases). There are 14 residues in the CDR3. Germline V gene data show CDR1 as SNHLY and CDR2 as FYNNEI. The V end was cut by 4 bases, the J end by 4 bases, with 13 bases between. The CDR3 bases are TGTGCCAGCAGTGGGGTGGGGCCAAGCTATGGCTACACCTTC. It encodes CASSGVGPSYGYTF.

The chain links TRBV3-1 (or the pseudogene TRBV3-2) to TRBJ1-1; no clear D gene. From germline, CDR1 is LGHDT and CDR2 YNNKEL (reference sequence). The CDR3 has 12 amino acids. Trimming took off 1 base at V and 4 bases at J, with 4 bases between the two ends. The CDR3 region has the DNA TGTGCCAGCAGCCAAGCGGGCACTGAAGCTTTCTTT. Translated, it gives CASSQAGTEAFF.

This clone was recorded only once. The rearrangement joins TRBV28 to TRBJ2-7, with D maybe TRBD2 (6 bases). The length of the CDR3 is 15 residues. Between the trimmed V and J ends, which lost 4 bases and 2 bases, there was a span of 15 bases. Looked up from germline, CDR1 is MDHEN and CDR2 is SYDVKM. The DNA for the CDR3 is TGTGCCAGCAGTTCACTAGGAGGGAGCCCCTACGAGCAGTACTTC. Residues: CASSSLGGSPYEQYF.

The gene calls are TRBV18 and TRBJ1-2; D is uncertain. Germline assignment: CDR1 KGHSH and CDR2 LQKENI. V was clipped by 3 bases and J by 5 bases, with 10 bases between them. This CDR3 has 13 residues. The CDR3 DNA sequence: TGTGCCAGCTCACCCCCGAGGAGGTATGGCTACACCTTC. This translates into CASSPPRRYGYTF.

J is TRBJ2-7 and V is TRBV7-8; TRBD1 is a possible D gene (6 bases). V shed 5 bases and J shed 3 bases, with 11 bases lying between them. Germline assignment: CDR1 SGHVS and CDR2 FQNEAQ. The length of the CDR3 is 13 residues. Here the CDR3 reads CASSPEGVYEQYV. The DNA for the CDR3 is TGTGCCAGCAGCCCAGAGGGGGTCTACGAGCAGTACGTC.

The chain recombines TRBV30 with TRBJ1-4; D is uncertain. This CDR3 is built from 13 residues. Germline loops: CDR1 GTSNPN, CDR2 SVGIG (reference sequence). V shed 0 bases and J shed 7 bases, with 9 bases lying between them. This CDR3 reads CAWSVREGEKLFF. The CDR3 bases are TGTGCCTGGAGTGTACGTGAGGGTGAAAAACTGTTTTTT.

CDR3 in amino acids: CASQRDTEAFF. CDR3 DNA sequence: TGCGCCAGTCAAAGGGATACTGAAGCTTTCTTT. J is TRBJ1-1 and V is TRBV4-1; the D is unclear. The germline gives CDR1 MGHRA, CDR2 YSYEKL. There are 11 residues in the CDR3. V was pared by 9 bases and J by 5 bases, with 10 bases between.

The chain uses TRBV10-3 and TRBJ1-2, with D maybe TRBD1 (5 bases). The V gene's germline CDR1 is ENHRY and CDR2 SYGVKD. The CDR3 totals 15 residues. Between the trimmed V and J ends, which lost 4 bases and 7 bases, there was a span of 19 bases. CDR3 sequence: CAISGGGRVDRGYTF. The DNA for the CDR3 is TGTGCCATCAGTGGGGGGGGAAGGGTCGATCGTGGCTACACCTTC.

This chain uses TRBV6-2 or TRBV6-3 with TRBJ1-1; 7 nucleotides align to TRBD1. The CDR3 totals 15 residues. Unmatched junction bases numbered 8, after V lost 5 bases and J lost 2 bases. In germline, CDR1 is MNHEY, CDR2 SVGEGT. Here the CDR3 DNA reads TGTGCCAGCAGTGACGGGGGACAGATCAACACTGAAGCTTTCTTT. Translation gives CASSDGGQINTEAFF.

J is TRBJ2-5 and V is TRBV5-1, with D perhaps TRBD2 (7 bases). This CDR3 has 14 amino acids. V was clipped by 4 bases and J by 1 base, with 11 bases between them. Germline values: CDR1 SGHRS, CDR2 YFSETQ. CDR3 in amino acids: CASSDGGAQETQYF. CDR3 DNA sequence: TGCGCCAGCAGCGATGGGGGGGCCCAAGAGACCCAGTACTTC.

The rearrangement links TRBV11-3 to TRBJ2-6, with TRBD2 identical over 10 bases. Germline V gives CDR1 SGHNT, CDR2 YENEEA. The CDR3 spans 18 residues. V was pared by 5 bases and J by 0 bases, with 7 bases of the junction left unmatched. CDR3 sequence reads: CASSPLLAGLSGANVLTF. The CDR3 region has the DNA TGTGCCAGCAGCCCGTTACTAGCGGGACTCTCTGGGGCCAACGTCCTGACTTTC. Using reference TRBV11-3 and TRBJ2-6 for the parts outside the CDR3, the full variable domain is EAGVVQSPRYKIIEKKQPVAFWCNPISGHNTLYWYLQNLGQGPELLIRYENEEAVDDSQLPKDRFSAERLKGVDSTLKIQPAELGDSAVYLCASSPLLAGLSGANVLTFGAGSRLTVL.

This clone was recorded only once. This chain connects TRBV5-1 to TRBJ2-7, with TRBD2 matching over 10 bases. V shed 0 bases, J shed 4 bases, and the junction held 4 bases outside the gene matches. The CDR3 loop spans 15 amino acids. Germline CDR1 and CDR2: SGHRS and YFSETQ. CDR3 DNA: TGCGCCAGCAGCTTGGCCGCTAGCGGGGGTTACGAGCAGTACTTC. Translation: CASSLAASGGYEQYF.

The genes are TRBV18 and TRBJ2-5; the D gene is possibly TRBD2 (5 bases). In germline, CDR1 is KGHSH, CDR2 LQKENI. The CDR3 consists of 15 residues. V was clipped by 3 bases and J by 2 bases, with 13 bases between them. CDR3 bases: TGTGCCAGCTCACCCCTTTCACGGGGTCAAGAGACCCAGTACTTC. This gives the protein CASSPLSRGQETQYF.

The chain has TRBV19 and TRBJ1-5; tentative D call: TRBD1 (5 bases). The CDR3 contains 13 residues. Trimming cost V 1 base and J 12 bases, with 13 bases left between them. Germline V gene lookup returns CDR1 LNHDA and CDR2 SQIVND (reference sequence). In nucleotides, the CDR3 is TGTGCCAGTAGTATAGGGCTCAGGGATTACCAGCATTTT. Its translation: CASSIGLRDYQHF.

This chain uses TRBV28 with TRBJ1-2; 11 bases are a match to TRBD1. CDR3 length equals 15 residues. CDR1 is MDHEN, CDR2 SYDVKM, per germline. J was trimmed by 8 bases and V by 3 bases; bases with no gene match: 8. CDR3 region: CASSLPAGTGGGYTF. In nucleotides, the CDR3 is TGTGCCAGCAGTTTGCCGGCAGGGACAGGGGGGGGCTACACCTTC.

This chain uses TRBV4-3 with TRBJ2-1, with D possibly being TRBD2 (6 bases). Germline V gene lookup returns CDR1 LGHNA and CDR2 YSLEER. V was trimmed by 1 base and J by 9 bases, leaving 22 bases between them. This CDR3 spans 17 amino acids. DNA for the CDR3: TGCGCCAGCAGCCAAGGTCTCCGGGACTGGCAGCTTGGTGAGCAGTTCTTC. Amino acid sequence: CASSQGLRDWQLGEQFF.

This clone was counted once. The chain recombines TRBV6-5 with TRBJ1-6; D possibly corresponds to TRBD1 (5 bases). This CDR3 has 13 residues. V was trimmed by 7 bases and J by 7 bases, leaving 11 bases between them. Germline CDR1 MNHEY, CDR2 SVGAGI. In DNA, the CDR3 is TGTGCCAGCACGCAGGGACTGAATTCACCCCTCCACTTT. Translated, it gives CASTQGLNSPLHF.

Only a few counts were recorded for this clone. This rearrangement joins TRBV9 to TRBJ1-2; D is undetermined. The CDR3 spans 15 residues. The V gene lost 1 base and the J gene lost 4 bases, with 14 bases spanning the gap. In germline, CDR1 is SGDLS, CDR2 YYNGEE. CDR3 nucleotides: TGTGCCAGCAGCGTATATAGGGAGTATGGCTATGGCTACACCTTC. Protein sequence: CASSVYREYGYGYTF.

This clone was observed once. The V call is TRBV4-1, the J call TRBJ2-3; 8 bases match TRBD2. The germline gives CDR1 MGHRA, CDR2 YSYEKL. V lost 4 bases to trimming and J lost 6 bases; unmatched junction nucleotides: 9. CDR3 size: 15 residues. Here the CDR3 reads CASSPKSREGDTQYF. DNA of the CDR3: TGCGCCAGCAGCCCTAAAAGCCGGGAGGGGGATACGCAGTATTTT.

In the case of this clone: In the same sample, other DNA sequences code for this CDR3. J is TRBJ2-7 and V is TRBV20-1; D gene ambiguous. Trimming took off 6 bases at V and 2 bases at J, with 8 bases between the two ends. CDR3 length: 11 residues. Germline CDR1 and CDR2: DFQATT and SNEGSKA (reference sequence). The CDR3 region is CSARRAYEQYF. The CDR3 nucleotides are TGCAGTGCCCGCCGGGCCTACGAGCAGTACTTC.

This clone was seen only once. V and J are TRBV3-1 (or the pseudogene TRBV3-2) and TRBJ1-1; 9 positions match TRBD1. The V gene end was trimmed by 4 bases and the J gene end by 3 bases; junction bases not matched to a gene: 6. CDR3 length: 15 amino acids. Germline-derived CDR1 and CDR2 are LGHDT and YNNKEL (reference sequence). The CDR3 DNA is TGTGCCAGCAGCCCAGGACAGGGGATTGACACTGAAGCTTTCTTT. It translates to CASSPGQGIDTEAFF.